Below, one TCR beta chain is given with its context. Repertoires were generated with immunoSEQ multiplex PCR, while TCRdb's copy carries only in-frame clones and drops some. Of about 500,000 clones listed, 89% are singletons. The sample comes from a study of blood T cell repertoires in COVID-19. The length of the CDR3 is 12 residues. With 5 bases removed from V and 9 bases from J, the gap between germline ends came to 12 bases. Looked up from germline, CDR1 is SEHNR and CDR2 is FQNEAQ (reference sequence). Sequencing was carried out using peripheral blood. This chain connects TRBV7-9 to TRBJ2-3, with a weak D call TRBD2 (5 bases). This TCR came from a man aged 18 to 35 with COVID-19, enrolled during active disease. DNA of the CDR3: TGTGCCAGCAGCACCGACTACCAAACGCAGTATTTT. The encoded protein is CASSTDYQTQYF. The entire variable domain, with the rest obtained from reference TRBV7-9 and TRBJ2-3, is as follows: DTGVSQNPRHKITKRGQNVTFRCDPISEHNRLYWYRQTLGQGPEFLTYFQNEAQLEKSRLLSDRFSAERPKGSFSTLEIQRTEQGDSAMYLCASSTDYQTQYFGPGTRLTVL.